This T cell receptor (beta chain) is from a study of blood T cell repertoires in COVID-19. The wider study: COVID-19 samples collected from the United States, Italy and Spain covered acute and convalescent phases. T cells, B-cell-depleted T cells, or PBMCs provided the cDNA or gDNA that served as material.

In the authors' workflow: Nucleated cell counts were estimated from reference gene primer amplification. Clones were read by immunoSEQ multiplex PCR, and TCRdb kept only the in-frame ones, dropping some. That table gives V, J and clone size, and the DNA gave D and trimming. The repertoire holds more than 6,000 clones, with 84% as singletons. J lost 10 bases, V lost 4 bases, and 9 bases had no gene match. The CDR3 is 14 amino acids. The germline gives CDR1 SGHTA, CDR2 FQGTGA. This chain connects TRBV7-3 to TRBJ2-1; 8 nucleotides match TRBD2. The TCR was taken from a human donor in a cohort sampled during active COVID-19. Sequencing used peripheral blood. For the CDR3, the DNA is TGTGCCAGCAGCTCCCCGGGACTAGTAGGGGAGCAGTTCTTC. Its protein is CASSSPGLVGEQFF.